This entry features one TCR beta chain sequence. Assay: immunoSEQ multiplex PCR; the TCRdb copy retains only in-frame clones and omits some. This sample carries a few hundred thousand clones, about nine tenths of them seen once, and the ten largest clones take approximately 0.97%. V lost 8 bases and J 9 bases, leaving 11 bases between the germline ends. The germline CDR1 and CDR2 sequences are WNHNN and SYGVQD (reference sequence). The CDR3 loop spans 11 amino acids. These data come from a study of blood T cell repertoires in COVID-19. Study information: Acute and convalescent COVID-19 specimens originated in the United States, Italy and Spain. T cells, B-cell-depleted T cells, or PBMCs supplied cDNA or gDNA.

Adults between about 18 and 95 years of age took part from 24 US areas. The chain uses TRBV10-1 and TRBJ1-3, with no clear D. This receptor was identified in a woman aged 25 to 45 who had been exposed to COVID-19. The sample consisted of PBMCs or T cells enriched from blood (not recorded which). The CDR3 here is CASSAGATIYF. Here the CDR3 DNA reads TGCGCCAGCTCTGCGGGAGCCACCATATATTTT.